This section outlines one TCR beta chain sequence together with its context. This sample was taken from a study of blood T cell repertoires in COVID-19. Study overall: Spain, Italy and the United States supplied samples that represented acute and convalescent COVID-19. In each case, the material was cDNA or gDNA derived from T cells, B-cell-depleted T cells, or PBMCs.

As originally analysed: From reference gene primer amplification, estimates of nucleated cell counts were derived. Libraries were prepared by immunoSEQ multiplex PCR; TCRdb keeps only in-frame clonotypes and omits some of them. V and J calls and clone size are those listed in that table; D and trimming were worked out from the DNA. The sample holds nearly 110,000 clones, roughly 84% seen once. Germline V gives CDR1 MNHEY, CDR2 SMNVEV (reference sequence). V shed 2 bases, J shed 2 bases, and the junction held 8 bases outside the gene matches. The CDR3 extends over 17 amino acids. The chain carries TRBV27 and TRBJ1-1, with 10 bases aligning to TRBD1. The sequence was obtained from a human donor in a cohort sampled during active COVID-19. Sequencing input: peripheral blood. CDR3 sequence (DNA): TGTGCCAGCAGTTTAGTGGGACAGGGGTCACCAAACACTGAAGCTTTCTTT. Translating gives CASSLVGQGSPNTEAFF.